This TCR beta chain comes out of a study of cytomegalovirus exposure and HLA in healthy donors. Overall study: Among about 179 million T cells, an earlier analysis found 117 million unique TCR beta sequences.

The PCR made use of 60 Vbeta and 13 Jbeta primers. Assay: immunoSEQ multiplex PCR; the TCRdb copy retains only in-frame clones and omits some. The table has around 120,000 clones, around 85% seen once; the top ten hold under 2%. Study-wide findings and caveats: According to reports, the classifier identified cytomegalovirus status with high specificity and sensitivity. Later work showed greater clonal expansion in HLA-associated TCR beta chains than in equally common others.

This CDR3 spans 17 amino acids. The germline CDR1 and CDR2 sequences are MGHRA and YSYEKL. V lost 1 base and J lost 7; bases outside the gene matches: 11. About this clone itself: Its antigen is as yet unknown.

The sequence was collected from a boy aged 5-17 years in good health and CMV-seronegative. The sample consisted of PBMCs. V usage is TRBV4-1 and J usage is TRBJ1-5, with TRBD1 identical over 9 bases. Here the CDR3 reads CASSQVPGQGLDQPQHF. CDR3 in DNA: TGCGCCAGCAGCCAAGTTCCGGGACAGGGACTAGACCAGCCCCAGCATTTT.